This T cell receptor (beta chain) is from a study of OX40 agonist ivuxolimab in advanced cancers. Study-level background: Patients were 65% to 85% male with ages about 20 to 79, mean 60. Three patients responded partially, comprising one with hepatocellular carcinoma and two with cutaneous melanoma.

Per the germline V gene, CDR1 is SGHRS and CDR2 is YFSETQ. CDR3 size: 16 residues. V lost 0 bases, J lost 5 bases, and 12 bases lay in between. The table came from immunoSEQ multiplex PCR; TCRdb's copy has only in-frame clones and leaves some out. The profile shows around 74,000 clones, roughly 87% of them singletons. This TCR was sampled from an adult with an advanced solid tumor such as melanoma, head and neck, liver or kidney cancer. This sample comprised CD4+ or CD8+ T cells sorted from blood, obtained in a trial of the OX40 agonist ivuxolimab. This rearrangement joins TRBV5-1 to TRBJ1-6; maybe TRBD1 (6 bases). The CDR3 here is CASSLGGALNNSPLHF. CDR3 sequence (DNA): TGCGCCAGCAGCTTGGGGGGGGCACTGAATAATTCACCCCTCCACTTT.